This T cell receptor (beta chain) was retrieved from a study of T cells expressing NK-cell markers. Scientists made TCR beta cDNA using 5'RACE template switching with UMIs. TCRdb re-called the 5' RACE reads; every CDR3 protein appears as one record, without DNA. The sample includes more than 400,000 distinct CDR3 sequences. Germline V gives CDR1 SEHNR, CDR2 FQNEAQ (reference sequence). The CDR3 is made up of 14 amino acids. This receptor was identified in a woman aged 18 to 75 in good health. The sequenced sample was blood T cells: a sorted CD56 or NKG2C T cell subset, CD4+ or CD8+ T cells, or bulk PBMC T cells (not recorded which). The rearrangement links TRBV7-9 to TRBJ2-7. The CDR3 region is CASSPTSPAYEQYF.